The 27 T cell receptor beta chains listed next were all sequenced from one sample in a study of beta chain features in type 1 diabetes. Of the isolated RNA, all was reverse transcribed, and so the sequenced material was expressed TCRB transcripts. Only in-frame clones appear in the TCRdb table, and some are missing; sequencing was by immunoSEQ multiplex PCR. Among about 360,000 clones listed, roughly an eighth were seen once. Sequenced material: naive CD4+ T cells from blood. Source of these receptors: a man aged 18 to 29 in good health.

There are a few counts of this clone. J is TRBJ1-2 and V is TRBV6-5; D is perhaps TRBD1 (6 bases). The CDR3 contains 14 residues. Germline values: CDR1 MNHEY, CDR2 SVGAGI. V was trimmed by 0 bases and J by 9 bases, leaving 14 bases between them. The CDR3 nucleotides read TGTGCCAGCAGTTACTCGAGAGGACAGCTGAGCTACACCTTC. This gives the protein CASSYSRGQLSYTF.

The chain joins TRBV7-6 to TRBJ2-6; 8 bases are shared with TRBD2. Germline CDR1 and CDR2: SGHVS and FNYEAQ. The CDR3 loop spans 15 amino acids. Trimming removed 5 bases from V and 4 bases from J; junction bases left unmatched: 4. The CDR3 region is CASSPRGGGANVLTF. The CDR3 bases are TGTGCCAGCAGCCCTCGGGGGGGAGGGGCCAACGTCCTGACTTTC.

Details on this clone: Additional DNA sequences in this sample encode the identical CDR3. The chain uses TRBV20-1 and TRBJ2-7, with no clear D. V gave up 3 bases and J gave up 2 bases, with 5 bases separating them. The CDR3 has 11 residues. Germline-derived CDR1 and CDR2 are DFQATT and SNEGSKA (reference sequence). CDR3 bases: TGCAGTGCTAGGGGCCCCTACGAGCAGTACTTC. Translated, it gives CSARGPYEQYF.

The chain employs TRBV7-2 and TRBJ2-7, with TRBD2 as a possible D gene (6 bases). V lost 5 bases, J lost 1 base, and 6 bases lay in between. The CDR3 contains 12 residues. The germline CDR1 and CDR2 sequences are SGHTA and FQGNSA. For the CDR3, the DNA is TGTGCCAGCAGCGGACTATCCTACGAGCAGTACTTC. This codes for CASSGLSYEQYF.

This clone was counted a few times. The chain has TRBV30 and TRBJ2-5; D perhaps matches TRBD2 (5 bases). Germline V gives CDR1 GTSNPN, CDR2 SVGIG (reference sequence). The V end was cut by 0 bases, the J end by 5 bases, with 10 bases between. This CDR3 region has 13 residues. The CDR3: CAWSVRRRETQYF. CDR3 bases: TGTGCCTGGAGTGTGAGGAGGCGGGAGACCCAGTACTTC. Supplemented by reference TRBV30 and TRBJ2-5, the full variable domain reads SQTIHQWPATLVQPVGSPLSLECTVEGTSNPNLYWYRQAAGRGLQLLFYSVGIGQISSEVPQNLSASRPQDRQFILSSKKLLLSDSGFYLCAWSVRRRETQYFGPGTRLLVL.

The V gene is TRBV7-2, the J gene TRBJ2-2; the D is unclear. The length of the CDR3 is 13 residues. Deletions cut 8 bases from V and 3 bases from J, with 10 bases between. The germline V gene has CDR1 SGHTA and CDR2 FQGNSA. CDR3 nucleotide sequence: TGTGCCAGCCGGGTGATTTACACCGGGGAGCTGTTTTTT. Encoded protein: CASRVIYTGELFF.

The chain combines TRBV4-3 with TRBJ2-2; weak D call: TRBD1 (5 bases). The germline V gene encodes CDR1 LGHNA and CDR2 YSLEER. This CDR3 is 15 amino acids long. V lost 4 bases and J 2 bases, leaving 11 bases between the germline ends. CDR3 amino acids: CASSLTVVNTGELFF. Written as DNA, the CDR3 is TGCGCCAGCAGCCTGACAGTAGTAAACACCGGGGAGCTGTTTTTT.

This clone occurred a few times. V is TRBV7-9 and J is TRBJ2-7; D gene unclear. Trimming took off 5 bases at V and 5 bases at J, with 16 bases between the two ends. The CDR3 extends over 14 amino acids. Looked up from germline, CDR1 is SEHNR and CDR2 is FQNEAQ (reference sequence). As DNA, the CDR3 is TGTGCCAGCAGCCCGAAACCCCTCCACAACGAGCAGTACTTC. This codes for CASSPKPLHNEQYF.

As concerns this clone: One end of the junction fails to match germline, which may point to a read error. This sequence joins TRBV2 and TRBJ2-7; 10 bases align to TRBD2. Per the germline V gene, CDR1 is SNHLY and CDR2 is FYNNEI. CDR3 size: 18 residues. The CDR3 nucleotides read TGTGCCAGCAAATGGCCGCGGAGCGGGAGGGCCGAATCCTCCGAGCAGTACTTC. Protein product: CASKWPRSGRAESSEQYF. Using reference TRBV2 and TRBJ2-7 for the parts outside the CDR3, the full variable domain is EPEVTQTPSHQVTQMGQEVILRCVPISNHLYFYWYRQILGQKVEFLVSFYNNEISEKSEIFDDQFSVERPDGSNFTLKIRSTKLEDSAMYFCASKWPRSGRAESSEQYFGPGTRLTVT.

The chain combines TRBV30 with TRBJ1-5; D is uncertain. Germline V gene sequence: CDR1 GTSNPN, CDR2 SVGIG (reference sequence). The germline V and J ends were trimmed by 4 bases and 0 bases, with 4 bases remaining between them. The length of the CDR3 is 12 residues. The CDR3 is CAWTDSNQPQHF. CDR3 DNA sequence: TGTGCCTGGACAGATAGCAATCAGCCCCAGCATTTT.

This clone was seen only a few times. The chain has TRBV4-3 and TRBJ1-5; D unclear. The CDR3 runs 14 residues. Trimming removed 0 bases at V and 7 bases at J, with 10 bases between. CDR1 is LGHNA, CDR2 YSLEER, per germline. The CDR3 region has the DNA TGCGCCAGCAGCCAAGATGCGACTGACCAGCCCCAGCATTTT. This translates into CASSQDATDQPQHF.

To note about this clone: A read error may account for a junction end that differs from germline. This chain connects TRBV28 to TRBJ2-7, with 7 bases that match TRBD1. Germline lookup yields CDR1 MDHEN and CDR2 SYDVKM. This CDR3 spans 12 amino acids. This chain's CDR3 is CASSLAAGTDSF. The CDR3 DNA reads TGTGCCAGCAGTTTAGCGGCCGGGACAGACTCCTTC.

J is TRBJ1-4 and V is TRBV5-4; TRBD1 agrees at 7 bases. The germline CDR1 and CDR2 sequences are SGHNT and YYREEE (reference sequence). V shed 2 bases, J shed 3 bases, and the junction held 1 base outside the gene matches. This CDR3 is 14 amino acids long. The CDR3 nucleotides are TGTGCCAGCAGCTTCGACAGGGCTAATGAAAAACTGTTTTTT. Translation: CASSFDRANEKLFF.

This clone was detected only a few times. The rearrangement joins TRBV7-9 to TRBJ2-7, with D possibly being TRBD2 (5 bases). The CDR3 extends over 13 amino acids. Germline V gene sequence: CDR1 SEHNR, CDR2 FQNEAQ (reference sequence). V dropped 5 bases and J dropped 3 bases, with 11 bases sitting between them. As DNA, the CDR3 is TGTGCCAGCAGCCCGGAGGCGGGCTACGAGCAGTACTTC. Translated: CASSPEAGYEQYF.

This chain links TRBV19 with TRBJ2-1; no definite D call. This CDR3 region has 15 residues. Germline CDR1 is LNHDA and CDR2 is SQIVND (reference sequence). V was cut by 3 bases and J by 2 bases, with 11 bases left in between. The CDR3 region has the DNA TGTGCCAGTAGTATGGGCGAGAGTACCTACAATGAGCAGTTCTTC. Amino acid sequence: CASSMGESTYNEQFF.

The chain couples TRBV7-2 to TRBJ2-1, with 7 bases identical to TRBD2. V lost 1 base, J lost 4 bases, and 7 bases stayed unmatched. Germline values: CDR1 SGHTA, CDR2 FQGNSA. The CDR3 spans 16 residues. The CDR3 protein is CASSLVGGSGYNEQFF. CDR3 nucleotides: TGTGCCAGCAGCTTAGTGGGGGGGAGTGGGTACAATGAGCAGTTCTTC.

The sample holds a few counts of this clone. The genes are TRBV9 and TRBJ1-3, with D possibly TRBD1 on 5 matching bases. The CDR3 is 15 residues long. V dropped 3 bases and J dropped 0 bases, with 10 bases sitting between them. Germline V gene data show CDR1 as SGDLS and CDR2 as YYNGEE. The CDR3 DNA sequence: TGTGCCAGCAGCGGGAAAGGGGACTCTGGAAACACCATATATTTT. It specifies CASSGKGDSGNTIYF.

This chain's CDR3 is CASSPKGLQYEQYF. The CDR3 nucleotides read TGTGCCAGCAGCCCAAAGGGACTCCAATACGAGCAGTACTTC. The chain combines TRBV7-2 with TRBJ2-7, with D possibly TRBD2 on 6 matching bases. The CDR3 loop spans 14 amino acids. Germline-derived CDR1 and CDR2 are SGHTA and FQGNSA. Trimming cost V 5 bases and J 4 bases, with 15 bases left between them. The full variable domain, its missing parts supplied by reference TRBV7-2 and TRBJ2-7, is GAGVSQSPSNKVTEKGKDVELRCDPISGHTALYWYRQSLGQGLEFLIYFQGNSAPDKSGLPSDRFSAERTGGSVSTLTIQRTQQEDSAVYLCASSPKGLQYEQYFGPGTRLTVT.

Turning to this clone: Other nucleotide sequences in the sample specify the same CDR3. The gene calls are TRBV15 and TRBJ2-1; D might be TRBD2 (6 bases). The CDR3 totals 19 residues. Trimming left V 0 bases short and J 0 bases short, with 18 bases between. Germline loops: CDR1 LNHNV, CDR2 YYDKDF (reference sequence). This CDR3 reads CATSRDSEAGGLSYNEQFF. CDR3 bases: TGTGCCACCAGCAGAGATTCGGAAGCGGGCGGGCTCTCCTACAATGAGCAGTTCTTC.

As DNA, the CDR3 is TGTGCCAGCAGCTTAGGACAGGGGCGAGGCAATCAGCCCCAGCATTTT. Protein product: CASSLGQGRGNQPQHF. The rearrangement joins TRBV5-6 to TRBJ1-5; the match to TRBD1 covers 9 bases. The ends lost 2 bases at V and 2 bases at J; junction bases unmatched: 5. The CDR3 loop spans 16 amino acids. Germline CDR1 SGHDT, CDR2 YYEEEE.

This clone has just a few counts. The rearrangement uses TRBV6-1 and TRBJ2-1; possible D gene TRBD1, 5 bases. V shed 3 bases and J shed 8 bases, with 11 bases lying between them. CDR3 length: 13 residues. Germline V CDR1 and CDR2: MNHNS, SASEGT. Here the CDR3 DNA reads TGTGCCAGCAGTGATATAATAGGGGATGAGCAGTTCTTC. Its protein is CASSDIIGDEQFF.

This clone has more than one count but fewer than ten. The CDR3, as DNA: TGCGCCAGCAGCCTAACTATAGATACGCAGTATTTT. It encodes CASSLTIDTQYF. The chain is built from TRBV5-1 and TRBJ2-3, with D hard to call. Germline V lookup: CDR1 SGHRS, CDR2 YFSETQ. This CDR3 has 12 amino acids. With 4 bases removed from V and 5 bases from J, the gap between germline ends came to 8 bases.

This clone came up a few times. V usage is TRBV4-3 and J usage is TRBJ1-2; D is possibly TRBD1 (5 bases). The CDR3 runs to 14 residues. Trimming took off 1 base at V and 8 bases at J, with 14 bases between the two ends. CDR1 and CDR2 (germline): LGHNA, YSLEER. The chain's CDR3 is CASSQVDGARGYTF. The CDR3 nucleotides read TGCGCCAGCAGCCAAGTGGATGGGGCGCGAGGCTACACCTTC.

The chain has TRBV11-2 and TRBJ2-7; 9 nucleotides match TRBD2. J gave up 3 bases and V 4 bases, and 10 bases lay outside the gene matches. Germline CDR1 and CDR2: SGHAT and FQNNGV. The CDR3 has 16 residues. The CDR3 spells CASSSQTSGRLYEQYF. CDR3 DNA: TGTGCCAGCAGCTCCCAGACTAGCGGAAGACTCTACGAGCAGTACTTC.

The V and J genes are TRBV9 and TRBJ1-2, with TRBD1 matching over 9 bases. This CDR3 is 14 amino acids long. Germline-derived CDR1 and CDR2 are SGDLS and YYNGEE. Trimming took 6 bases from V and 4 from J; bases not matched to a gene: 7. The CDR3: CASMPGQGSYGYTF. The CDR3 DNA reads TGTGCCAGCATGCCGGGACAGGGCTCCTATGGCTACACCTTC.

This clone showed up just a few times. The chain is built from TRBV29-1 and TRBJ2-1; 12 bases are a match to TRBD2. The CDR3 covers 13 residues. The V segment lost 6 bases and the J segment 9 bases; nucleotides outside the gene matches: 6. The germline CDR1 and CDR2 sequences are SQVTM and ANQGSEA. The CDR3 spells CSVTTSGGVEQFF. The DNA of the CDR3 is TGCAGCGTCACGACTAGCGGGGGTGTTGAGCAGTTCTTC.

J is TRBJ1-5 and V is TRBV7-7; 9 nucleotides line up with TRBD1. Germline assignment: CDR1 SSHAT and CDR2 FNYEAQ (reference sequence). Unmatched junction bases numbered 16, after V lost 5 bases and J lost 2 bases. CDR3 length equals 19 residues. The CDR3 loop is CASSVRLGTGRRGNQPQHF. In nucleotides, the CDR3 is TGTGCCAGCAGCGTACGATTAGGGACAGGGCGGCGTGGCAATCAGCCCCAGCATTTT.